Following are 18 T cell receptor beta chains from one sample sequenced in a study of blood T cell repertoires in COVID-19. Repertoires were generated with immunoSEQ multiplex PCR, while TCRdb's copy carries only in-frame clones and drops some. This sample carries hundreds of thousands of clones, 65% to 85% of them seen once, and the ten largest clones take 4.3%. The specimen sequenced was PBMCs or T cells enriched from blood (not recorded which). These receptors all come from a man aged 25 to 40 with acute COVID-19.

The sample holds a few counts of this clone. V usage is TRBV4-1 and J usage is TRBJ1-2, with unresolved D. The V gene lost 0 bases and the J gene lost 5 bases, with 10 bases spanning the gap. The CDR3 is 14 residues long. The germline CDR1 and CDR2 sequences are MGHRA and YSYEKL. The CDR3 protein is CASSQEAGRYGYTF. Written as DNA, the CDR3 is TGCGCCAGCAGCCAAGAGGCAGGCCGGTATGGCTACACCTTC.

The genes are TRBV10-3 and TRBJ1-1; 10 bases are shared with TRBD1. J was trimmed by 6 bases and V by 2 bases; bases with no gene match: 3. This CDR3 comprises 14 residues. Germline assignment: CDR1 ENHRY and CDR2 SYGVKD. CDR3 DNA: TGTGCCATCAGTGAGGACAGGGGGCTGGCTGAAGCTTTCTTT. Its protein is CAISEDRGLAEAFF.

The sample holds one count of this clone. This sample includes further DNA sequences coding for the same CDR3. The chain is built from TRBV5-1 and TRBJ2-3; 7 bases align to TRBD1. The CDR3 is 15 amino acids. The junction had 4 bases not matched to a gene; V was cut back by 0 bases and J by 3 bases. The germline V gene has CDR1 SGHRS and CDR2 YFSETQ. CDR3 amino acids: CASSLGQGGTDTQYF. CDR3 DNA sequence: TGCGCCAGCAGCTTGGGACAGGGTGGTACAGATACGCAGTATTTT.

The chain couples TRBV12-3 or TRBV12-4 to TRBJ1-2, with a weak D call TRBD1 (5 bases). V shed 1 base and J shed 4 bases, with 7 bases lying between them. The CDR3 spans 13 residues. The CDR3 protein is CASSLEGLYGYTF. The CDR3 nucleotides are TGTGCCAGCAGTTTAGAGGGACTCTATGGCTACACCTTC.

J is TRBJ2-7 and V is TRBV7-2; 14 nucleotides align to TRBD2. Looked up from germline, CDR1 is SGHTA and CDR2 is FQGNSA. Germline trimming cut 5 bases from V and 3 bases from J; bases unmatched to any gene: 3. This CDR3 is 15 amino acids long. This CDR3 is CASSGGTSGGYEQYF. CDR3 DNA sequence: TGTGCCAGCAGCGGAGGGACTAGCGGGGGCTACGAGCAGTACTTC. The full variable domain, completed using reference TRBV7-2 and TRBJ2-7, is GAGVSQSPSNKVTEKGKDVELRCDPISGHTALYWYRQSLGQGLEFLIYFQGNSAPDKSGLPSDRFSAERTGGSVSTLTIQRTQQEDSAVYLCASSGGTSGGYEQYFGPGTRLTVT.

This clone was seen more than once but under ten times. The rearrangement joins TRBV24-1 to TRBJ2-2; D uncertain. Trimming pared 7 bases from V and 4 bases from J, leaving 6 bases between. CDR1 KGHDR and CDR2 SFDVKD come from the germline V gene. The CDR3 length is 12 residues. In DNA form, the CDR3 reads TGTGCCACCAGCTCCTCCACCGGGGAGCTGTTTTTT. Translated: CATSSSTGELFF.

As regards this clone: The same CDR3 also results from other DNA sequences found in this sample. The chain combines TRBV3-1 (or the pseudogene TRBV3-2) with TRBJ1-4; 9 bases are shared with TRBD1. With 1 base clipped from V and 8 bases from J, the junction kept 5 bases outside the gene matches. Germline V gene lookup returns CDR1 LGHDT and CDR2 YNNKEL (reference sequence). This CDR3 region has 15 residues. Here the CDR3 DNA reads TGTGCCAGCAGCCAAGTGGGACAGGGAGGGGAAAAACTGTTTTTT. Protein sequence: CASSQVGQGGEKLFF.

The V gene is TRBV5-1, the J gene TRBJ1-4; 7 bases line up with TRBD1. Germline CDR1 and CDR2: SGHRS and YFSETQ. This CDR3 has 14 residues. Losses at the gene ends were 4 bases for V and 6 bases for J; bases not matched to a gene: 6. CDR3 region: CASSGGGADEKLFF. In DNA form, the CDR3 reads TGCGCCAGCAGCGGAGGGGGCGCCGATGAAAAACTGTTTTTT.

This clone was found a few times. The V and J genes are TRBV2 and TRBJ1-4; D is unresolved. This CDR3 region has 11 residues. Trimming shortened V by 8 bases and J by 8 bases, and 9 bases separated the two germline ends. Germline-derived CDR1 and CDR2 are SNHLY and FYNNEI. In nucleotides, the CDR3 is TGTGCCAGCGAGGGTCACGAAAAACTGTTTTTT. Translation: CASEGHEKLFF.

The rearrangement uses TRBV30 and TRBJ2-3; TRBD2 agrees at 12 bases. CDR1 and CDR2 from the germline V gene are GTSNPN and SVGIG (reference sequence). V dropped 1 base and J dropped 3; count of bases not matched to a gene: 5. The CDR3 length is 16 residues. The CDR3 sequence is CAWSAGLAGRTDTQYF. The DNA for the CDR3 is TGTGCCTGGAGTGCCGGACTAGCGGGGAGGACAGATACGCAGTATTTT.

The chain is built from TRBV6-5 and TRBJ1-2; TRBD1 is a possible D gene (5 bases). This CDR3 is built from 12 residues. Germline lookup yields CDR1 MNHEY and CDR2 SVGAGI. Trimming removed 9 bases from V and 1 base from J, with 9 bases in between. As DNA, the CDR3 is TGTGCCAGTAAGGACATTAACTATGGCTACACCTTC. Translating gives CASKDINYGYTF.

The V call is TRBV19, the J call TRBJ2-5, with 12 bases matching TRBD2. Looked up from germline, CDR1 is LNHDA and CDR2 is SQIVND (reference sequence). This CDR3 has 17 residues. J was trimmed by 0 bases and V by 3 bases; bases with no gene match: 5. This chain's CDR3 is CASSMTSGGQYQETQYF. As DNA, the CDR3 is TGTGCCAGTAGTATGACTAGCGGGGGCCAGTACCAAGAGACCCAGTACTTC.

The chain employs TRBV2 and TRBJ2-2; the match to TRBD1 covers 7 bases. The ends lost 8 bases at V and 1 base at J; junction bases unmatched: 4. The CDR3 length is 14 residues. In germline, CDR1 is SNHLY, CDR2 FYNNEI. CDR3: CASHRGLNTGELFF. The CDR3 nucleotides are TGTGCCAGCCACAGGGGCTTGAACACCGGGGAGCTGTTTTTT.

Here the CDR3 reads CASSVTGTGGELFF. CDR3 in DNA: TGTGCCAGCAGCGTGACAGGGACCGGCGGGGAGCTGTTTTTT. This sequence joins TRBV6-5 and TRBJ2-2, with 7 positions matching TRBD1. The CDR3 is made up of 14 amino acids. V was clipped by 6 bases and J by 7 bases; unmatched bases: 8. Germline CDR1 and CDR2: MNHEY and SVGAGI.

This clone was detected only a few times. The chain is built from TRBV11-2 and TRBJ1-2; no clear D. CDR1 is SGHAT, CDR2 FQNNGV, per germline. The CDR3 has 13 residues. V gave up 3 bases and J gave up 6 bases, with 11 bases separating them. Written as DNA, the CDR3 is TGTGCCAGCAGCTTTGCGAGGGAGGATGGCTACACCTTC. This codes for CASSFAREDGYTF.

This CDR3 is CASTSVVYEQYF. CDR3 coding DNA: TGTGCCAGCACATCGGTAGTCTACGAGCAGTACTTC. The chain couples TRBV6-5 to TRBJ2-7, with no clear D. Germline-derived CDR1 and CDR2 are MNHEY and SVGAGI. Trimming shortened V by 7 bases and J by 3 bases, and 10 bases separated the two germline ends. This CDR3 has 12 residues.

This clone was seen a few times. The V and J genes are TRBV28 and TRBJ2-6, with a weak D call TRBD1 (5 bases). The V and J ends lost 6 bases and 0 bases respectively, with 9 bases between them. The CDR3 is 15 amino acids. CDR1 is MDHEN and CDR2 is SYDVKM in the germline V gene. CDR3 protein: CASSPTGSGANVLTF. The CDR3 DNA reads TGTGCCAGCAGCCCAACAGGCTCTGGGGCCAACGTCCTGACTTTC.

This chain uses TRBV2 with TRBJ2-5, with TRBD2 identical over 7 bases. The length of the CDR3 is 14 residues. The V segment lost 6 bases and the J segment 5 bases; nucleotides outside the gene matches: 9. CDR1 SNHLY and CDR2 FYNNEI come from the germline V gene. CDR3 nucleotide sequence: TGTGCCAGCAGAGCTACTAGGGGAGGGGAGACCCAGTACTTC. This sequence encodes CASRATRGGETQYF.